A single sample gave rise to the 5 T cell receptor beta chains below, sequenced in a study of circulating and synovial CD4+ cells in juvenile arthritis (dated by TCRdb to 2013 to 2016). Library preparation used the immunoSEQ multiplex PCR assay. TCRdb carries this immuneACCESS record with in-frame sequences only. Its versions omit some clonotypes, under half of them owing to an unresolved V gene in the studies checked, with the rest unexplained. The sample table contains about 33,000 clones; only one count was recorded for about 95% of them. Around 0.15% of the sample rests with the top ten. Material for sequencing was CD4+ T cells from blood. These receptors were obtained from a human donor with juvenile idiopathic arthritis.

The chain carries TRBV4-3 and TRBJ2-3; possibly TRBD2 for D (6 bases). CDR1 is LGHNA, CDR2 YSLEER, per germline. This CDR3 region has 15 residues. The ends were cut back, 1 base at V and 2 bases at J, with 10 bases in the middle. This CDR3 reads CASSQARGITDTQYF. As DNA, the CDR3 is TGCGCCAGCAGCCAAGCCCGGGGGATCACAGATACGCAGTATTTT.

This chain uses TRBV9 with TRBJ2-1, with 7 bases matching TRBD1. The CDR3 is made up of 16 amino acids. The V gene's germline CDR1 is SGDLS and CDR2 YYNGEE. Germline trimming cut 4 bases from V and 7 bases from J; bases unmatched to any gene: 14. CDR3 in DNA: TGTGCCAGCAGCTTACGACTTGAGGGGGCGCTTAATGAGCAGTTCTTC. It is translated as CASSLRLEGALNEQFF.

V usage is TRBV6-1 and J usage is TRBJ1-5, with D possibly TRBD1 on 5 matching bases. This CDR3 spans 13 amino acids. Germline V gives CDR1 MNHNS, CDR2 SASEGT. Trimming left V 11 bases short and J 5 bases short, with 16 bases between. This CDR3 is CAATREADQPQHF. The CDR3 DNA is TGTGCCGCCACCAGGGAAGCCGATCAGCCCCAGCATTTT.

The DNA for the CDR3 is TGTGCCAGCTCACCTGGGACTAGCGGGGGTAATGAGCAGTTCTTC. This translates into CASSPGTSGGNEQFF. The chain links TRBV18 to TRBJ2-1, with 14 bases identical to TRBD2. V gave up 3 bases and J gave up 7 bases; unmatched junction bases: 2. Germline CDR1 KGHSH, CDR2 LQKENI. CDR3 length equals 15 residues.

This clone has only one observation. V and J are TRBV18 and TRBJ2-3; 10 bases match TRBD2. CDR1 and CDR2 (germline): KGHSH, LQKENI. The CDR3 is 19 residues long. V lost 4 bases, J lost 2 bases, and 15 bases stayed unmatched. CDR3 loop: CASSQGLAAWGVATDTQYF. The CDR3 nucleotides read TGTGCCAGCTCACAAGGACTAGCGGCCTGGGGGGTTGCCACAGATACGCAGTATTTT.